This T cell receptor (beta chain) was recorded in a study of blood T cell repertoires in COVID-19. For the study at large: Acute and convalescent COVID-19 samples came from the United States, Italy and Spain. T cells, B-cell-depleted T cells, or PBMCs supplied cDNA or gDNA.

Authors' processing steps: How many nucleated cells were present was estimated from reference gene primer amplification. Sequencing used immunoSEQ multiplex PCR; TCRdb keeps in-frame clones, though not all of them. V, J and clone size are those of that table, while D and trimming were read from the DNA. The sample contains about 100,000 clones, about 81% of which appear only once. The CDR3 is 15 residues long. The V and J ends lost 6 bases and 7 bases respectively, with 16 bases between them. Germline lookup yields CDR1 SEHNR and CDR2 FQNEAQ (reference sequence). Sample: peripheral blood. The origin of this receptor is a woman aged 60 to 75 with acute or convalescent COVID-19. J is TRBJ1-6 and V is TRBV7-9, with D unclear. The CDR3 loop is CASSLGQIPNSPLHF. In nucleotides, the CDR3 is TGTGCCAGCAGTCTGGGCCAAATCCCAAATTCACCCCTCCACTTT.